This is a list of T cell receptor beta chains from one sample in a study of CD8 T cells in ankylosing spondylitis. TCRdb independently ran MiXCR on the 5' RACE reads; one entry per CDR3 protein. The data show under 200,000 distinct CDR3 sequences, 9.8% seen once. The sample taken for sequencing was blood, either unsorted or a sorted T cell fraction (not recorded which). Receptors were obtained from a female donor with ankylosing spondylitis or in good health (not recorded which). CDR3s include the opening cysteine and the closing phenylalanine or tryptophan. A D gene is named only where the DNA matches it firmly. Clone size, where shown, is once, few, many, or a class for clones that have expanded.

many,TRBJ2-3,NA,TRBV4-2,CASSQETRTDTQYF,TGTGCCAGCAGCCAAGAGACTCGTACAGATACGCAGTATTTT
NA,TRBJ2-1,TRBD2,TRBV6-2/TRBV6-3,CASSYGGTSRPNEQFF,TGTGCCAGCAGTTACGGGGGGACTAGCCGCCCCAATGAGCAGTTCTTC
NA,TRBJ1-1,TRBD1,TRBV6-5,CASSYDRGYQAFF,TGTGCCAGCAGTTACGACAGGGGGTATCAGGCTTTCTTT
few,TRBJ2-1,TRBD2,TRBV12-3/TRBV12-4,CASSFLTSGKEQFF,TGTGCCAGCAGTTTCCTGACTAGCGGGAAGGAGCAGTTCTTC
few,TRBJ1-1,NA,TRBV19,CASSIGTDRTLNTEAFF,TGTGCCAGTAGTATCGGCACCGACAGGACCTTGAACACTGAAGCTTTCTTT
few,TRBJ2-1,NA,TRBV20-1,CSARAGRVELWGGIGEQFF,TGCAGTGCTAGAGCAGGCAGGGTCGAGTTATGGGGCGGGATCGGTGAGCAGTTCTTC
few,TRBJ2-7,NA,TRBV20-1,CSARGTRSKEQYF,TGCAGTGCTAGGGGGACCCGTAGTAAGGAGCAGTACTTC
NA,TRBJ2-7,TRBD2,TRBV28,CASSLGLASTYEQYF,TGTGCCAGCAGTCTGGGACTAGCGAGCACCTACGAGCAGTACTTC
few,TRBJ2-2,NA,TRBV9,CASSVKSHEGANTGELFF,TGTGCCAGCAGCGTCAAGTCTCACGAGGGAGCTAACACCGGGGAGCTGTTTTTT
once,TRBJ2-7,NA,TRBV10-1,CASSEEQGYEQYF,TGCGCCAGCAGTGAGGAGCAGGGATACGAGCAGTACTTC
NA,TRBJ2-1,NA,TRBV4-3,CASSHLGPYNEQFF,TGCGCCAGCAGCCATTTAGGACCCTACAATGAGCAGTTCTTC
few,TRBJ2-3,NA,TRBV7-6,CASSLDGQGLGDTQYF,TGTGCCAGCAGCTTAGACGGGCAGGGGCTTGGAGATACGCAGTATTTT
NA,TRBJ2-1,NA,TRBV6-2/TRBV6-3,CASSYSSPANEQFF,TGTGCCAGCAGTTACTCGAGTCCGGCAAATGAGCAGTTCTTC
NA,TRBJ1-4,TRBD1,TRBV30,CAWGTGGDEKLFF,TGTGCCTGGGGCACAGGGGGCGACGAAAAACTGTTTTTT
NA,TRBJ2-5,NA,TRBV14,CASSHWGAETQYF,TGTGCCAGCAGCCACTGGGGCGCGGAGACCCAGTACTTC
few,TRBJ2-7,TRBD2,TRBV7-6,CASSLEAGSYEQYF,TGTGCCAGCAGCTTAGAAGCGGGATCCTACGAGCAGTACTTC
NA,TRBJ2-3,NA,TRBV7-2,CASSFGRTDTQYF,TGTGCCAGCAGCTTTGGGCGAACAGATACGCAGTATTTT
few,TRBJ1-2,NA,TRBV12-3/TRBV12-4,CASSLGPLNYGYTF,TGTGCCAGCAGTTTGGGGCCCTTGAACTATGGCTACACCTTC
few,TRBJ2-7,NA,TRBV10-2,CASSESYHEQYF,TGCGCCAGCAGTGAGTCGTACCACGAGCAGTACTTC
NA,TRBJ1-6,NA,TRBV6-2/TRBV6-3,CASRQDVAGSPLHF,TGTGCCAGCAGACAGGACGTCGCCGGATCACCCCTCCACTTT
many,TRBJ2-1,NA,TRBV15,CATSRHYNEQFF,TGTGCCACCAGCAGGCACTACAATGAGCAGTTCTTC
NA,TRBJ1-5,NA,TRBV9,CASSPDDSNQPQHF,TGTGCCAGCAGCCCCGACGATAGCAATCAGCCCCAGCATTTT